This T cell receptor (beta chain) comes out of a study of regulatory T cells in long-lasting Graves disease. The study, taken as a whole, reports: Persistent Graves' patients had lower TCR diversity than newly diagnosed ones.

The time point denotes: newly diagnosed GD, antithyroid drugs for less than 3 months. The TCR library was made from RNA extracted from PBMCs. From an endocrinology department in Xi'an, China, came the patients. A roughly 10-milliliter sample of peripheral blood was drawn into EDTA tubes. Arm-PCR of CDR3 regions and iRepertoire HTBI primers were used to build TCR beta libraries. TCRdb recomputed calls from the multiplex PCR reads with MiXCR, one row per CDR3 protein. The table lists roughly 610,000 distinct CDR3 sequences, around 17% of them singletons. The CDR3 length is 16 residues. Germline assignment: CDR1 SGHAT and CDR2 FQNNGV. With 5 bases removed from V and 2 bases from J, the gap between germline ends came to 18 bases. The table lists this clonotype with many counts. The antigen remains unidentified. The sample was also reused in another study, on T cells in Graves' hyperthyroidism and ophthalmopathy. That work contributes: A model using 13 V-J features told ophthalmopathy apart from stable hyperthyroidism.

The specimen comprised peripheral blood mononuclear cells (PBMCs), sampled at new diagnosis, from a patient treated with antithyroid drugs. The rearrangement joins TRBV11-2 to TRBJ2-5, with D perhaps TRBD2 (5 bases). This TCR was recovered from a woman aged 30 to 39 with Graves disease. The CDR3: CASSPTSDWRQETQYF. The CDR3 DNA reads TGTGCCAGCAGCCCGACCTCAGACTGGAGGCAAGAGACCCAGTACTTC.